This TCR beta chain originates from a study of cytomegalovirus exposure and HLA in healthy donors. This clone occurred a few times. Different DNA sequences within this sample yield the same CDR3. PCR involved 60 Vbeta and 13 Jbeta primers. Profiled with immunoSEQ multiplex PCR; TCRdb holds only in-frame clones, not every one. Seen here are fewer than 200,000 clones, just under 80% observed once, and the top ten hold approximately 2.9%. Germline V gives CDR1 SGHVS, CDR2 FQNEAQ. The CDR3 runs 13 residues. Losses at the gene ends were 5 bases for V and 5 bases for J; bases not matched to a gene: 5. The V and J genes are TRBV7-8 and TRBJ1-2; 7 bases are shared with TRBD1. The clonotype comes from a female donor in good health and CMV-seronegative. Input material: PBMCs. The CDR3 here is CASSAGQNYGYTF. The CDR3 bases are TGTGCCAGCAGCGCGGGACAGAATTATGGCTACACCTTC.